This T cell receptor beta chain was identified in a study of T cell responses to AZD1222 COVID-19 vaccine (dated by TCRdb to about 2021). About the investigation overall: AZD1222 recipients with second doses at about 4 weeks or about 12 weeks were pooled, because spike-specific TCR depth and breadth did not differ between schedules. A total of 230 to 250 trial participants underwent TCR sequencing, of whom 200 to 220 received two doses of AZD1222 and about 25 received two doses of the MenACWY control vaccine. Trial participants were enrolled by age into subgroups of 18-55, 56-69 and 70-plus years, and approximately 150, 30 and 60 TCR-sequenced participants, respectively, were included in these subgroups. The full study reports these points: Conclusions about previously exposed vaccinees are limited, since just 5 to 7 AZD1222 recipients were seropositive for SARS-CoV-2 at baseline. The whole spike protein was spanned by vaccine-associated CD4 TCRs, and dominant responses were seen in regions 160-218 and 743-854. No day 14 peak-response samples were available, so repertoires were characterized only after the peak T cell response. Epitopes outside the regions mutated in the B.1.351 and B.1.1.7 variants were reportedly recognized by nearly half of the unique spike-specific TCRs. Spike-specific TCR breadth and depth rose significantly after two AZD1222 doses compared with day 0 and with MenACWY recipients. In the small 56-69-year group, the increase in depth fell short of significance, most likely because of low power. Participants were mostly white British and included more females than males, and it was suggested by the authors that clonal diversity may have been underestimated.

The CDR3 regions of human TCRbeta chains were subjected to immunosequencing. The source study handled its data this way. TCRs in the repertoires were compared against a reference library of SARS-CoV-2-specific TCRs that had been generated with the MIRA antigen-specificity platform. Breadth was defined as the fraction of unique TCRs that were SARS-CoV-2-associated. Depth was defined as the fraction of total T cells that were SARS-CoV-2-associated. Using the MIRA data, every spike-specific TCR was mapped to the spike region that the TCR reacted to and assigned to either a CD4 or a CD8 class. Log10-transformed breadth and depth values were compared by one-way ANOVA with Sidak's multiple comparisons tests. What TCRdb holds here is the immuneACCESS table cut down to in-frame rearrangements. Part of the clones is not present; checked against another copy, under half of the missing clones reflect an unresolved V gene, and the others are unexplained. The V and J calls and the clone size are those of that table, but D and trimming were determined from the DNA. Present in this sample are approximately 100,000 clones, approximately 87% of which were seen just once. About 12% of the sample is held by the ten biggest clonotypes.

Including the terminal cysteine and phenylalanine, the CDR3 comprises 16 residues. Only the CDR3 DNA stays, 48 bases, in frame from base 1. Ends trimmed: V by 4 bases, J by 7 bases; bases unmatched to a gene: 7. CDR1 and CDR2, looked up from the germline V gene, are SNHLY and FYNNEI. To note about this clone: The clone's antigen remains unknown. Base qualities are not at hand, and no much larger clone is one base apart.

The meaning of the sample's time point label: baseline before first vaccination. Vaccinee samples were obtained from the UK trials COV001 and COV002, which included a single-blind randomized controlled phase 2/3 trial of AZD1222 (ChAdOx1 nCoV-19) in healthy adults. For TCRbeta chain sequencing, PBMC samples from trial participants were taken at day 0 and at day 28 after the second dose. The source material was peripheral blood, sampled on day 0 of AZD1222 vaccination. The receptor's source is an adult in good health. The V and J genes are TRBV2 and TRBJ2-2, and TRBD2 aligns with 12 junction nucleotides. The DNA reads TGTGCCAGCAGTGCGACTAGCGGGAGTACTAACGGGGAGCTGTTTTTT. This is translated as CASSATSGSTNGELFF.